Detailed here is one TCR beta chain. This sample is drawn from a study of blood T cell repertoires in COVID-19. Across the study: Samples taken during acute and convalescent COVID-19 were collected in the United States, Italy and Spain.

Germline values: CDR1 SGHKS, CDR2 YYEKEE (reference sequence). This CDR3 has 15 residues. The ends were cut back, 4 bases at V and 6 bases at J, with 20 bases in the middle. The repertoire was sequenced with immunoSEQ multiplex PCR; TCRdb's copy has only in-frame clones and lacks some. The data hold fewer than 350,000 clones, with around 88% observed a single time. Sequenced: peripheral blood. The receptor was derived from a woman in her 30s who had recovered from COVID-19. The V gene is TRBV5-5, the J gene TRBJ2-7; a possible D gene is TRBD1 (6 bases). The CDR3 reads CASSPIDRTQGEQYF. The CDR3 nucleotides read TGTGCCAGCAGCCCGATTGACAGGACACAGGGCGAGCAGTACTTC.